This T cell receptor beta chain comes out of a study of cytomegalovirus exposure and HLA in healthy donors. Whole-study results and caveats: Among the sequence variants, a highly shared cluster was likely an artifact of sequencing.

With 60 Vbeta and 13 Jbeta primers, the PCR was carried out. TCRdb's table, derived via immunoSEQ multiplex PCR, lists solely in-frame clones and lacks some. The table includes tens of thousands of clones, over 60% detected once. Details on this clone: Its antigen remains unknown.

The germline V gene encodes CDR1 MNHEY and CDR2 SMNVEV (reference sequence). The trim removed 0 bases at V and 3 bases at J, leaving 7 bases unmatched. The CDR3 totals 16 residues. V is TRBV27 and J is TRBJ2-7; 8 nucleotides match TRBD1. The receptor was derived from a woman in her fifties or sixties in good health and CMV-seropositive. The material sequenced was PBMCs. The CDR3 sequence: CASSLSSGGLGYEQYF. CDR3 nucleotides: TGTGCCAGCAGTTTATCTTCAGGGGGCCTTGGCTACGAGCAGTACTTC.